The 10 T cell receptor beta chains below come from one sample, sequenced in a study of shared clonotypes between healthy human individuals. Measured with immunoSEQ multiplex PCR; TCRdb has only the in-frame clones, and not every one. The data show about 490,000 clones, with over 70% seen just once and roughly 13% held by the top ten. The sequencing input was PBMCs. The receptor source for this set is a woman in her 40s in good health. Some clones in this sample may be carry-over from other donors' samples.

V is TRBV5-1 and J is TRBJ1-2; no definite D call. Germline values: CDR1 SGHRS, CDR2 YFSETQ. V gave up 0 bases and J gave up 6 bases, with 9 bases separating them. The CDR3 has 13 residues. The CDR3 DNA follows: TGCGCCAGCAGCTTGGCCGAAGCAGATGGCTACACCTTC. This sequence encodes CASSLAEADGYTF.

The V and J genes are TRBV1 and TRBJ2-3. TRBV1 is given as a pseudogene. The CDR3 is 15 residues long. The CDR3 reads CTSSQDRAEPNTQYF. The CDR3, as DNA: TGCACCAGCAGCCAAGACCGGGCAGAGCCAAATACGCAGTATTTT.

This clone was counted once. The chain is built from TRBV7-3 and TRBJ2-7; D remains ambiguous. The length of the CDR3 is 13 residues. CDR1 is SGHTA and CDR2 is FQGTGA in the germline V gene. The V end was cut by 5 bases, the J end by 3 bases, with 11 bases between. CDR3 sequence (DNA): TGTGCCAGCAGCCCGCCAGGTCGCTACGAGCAGTACTTC. Protein sequence: CASSPPGRYEQYF.

The J gene is TRBJ1-2, the V gene TRBV30, with D hard to call. Germline values: CDR1 GTSNPN, CDR2 SVGIG (reference sequence). The CDR3 length is 13 residues. Trimming took 0 bases from V and 2 from J, leaving 7 bases between them. This CDR3 is CAWSVVPNYGYTF. The CDR3 region has the DNA TGTGCCTGGAGTGTCGTACCAAACTATGGCTACACCTTC. The full variable domain, completed using reference TRBV30 and TRBJ1-2, is SQTIHQWPATLVQPVGSPLSLECTVEGTSNPNLYWYRQAAGRGLQLLFYSVGIGQISSEVPQNLSASRPQDRQFILSSKKLLLSDSGFYLCAWSVVPNYGYTFGSGTRLTVV.

Regarding this clone: Given a far larger clone just one base away, this is likely a sequencing read error. The chain links TRBV4-2 to TRBJ1-1; TRBD1 is a possible D gene (6 bases). The CDR3 totals 16 residues. The V gene's germline CDR1 is LGHNA and CDR2 YNFKEQ. CDR3 loop: CASSQGDTHTNTKAFF. The DNA for the CDR3 is TGTGCCAGCAGCCAAGGGGACACTCACACCAACACTAAAGCTTTCTTT.

The rearrangement joins TRBV18 to TRBJ2-5, with D possibly being TRBD2 (6 bases). Germline V gene sequence: CDR1 KGHSH, CDR2 LQKENI. V shed 5 bases and J shed 2 bases, with 18 bases lying between them. CDR3 length: 16 residues. The CDR3 coding sequence is TGTGCCAGCTCAGGCAGACTAGTGGCACCGCAAGAGACCCAGTACTTC. Residues: CASSGRLVAPQETQYF.

V and J are TRBV27 and TRBJ2-1, with D perhaps TRBD1 (5 bases). Trimming removed 2 bases at V and 2 bases at J, with 7 bases between. CDR3 length: 14 amino acids. The germline gives CDR1 MNHEY, CDR2 SMNVEV (reference sequence). The DNA of the CDR3 is TGTGCCAGCAGTTTACAGGGTCCCTACAATGAGCAGTTCTTC. Protein: CASSLQGPYNEQFF.

The CDR3 reads CATGDSRAHRGEQYF. For the CDR3, the DNA is TGTGCCACCGGAGACTCCCGGGCACACCGGGGGGAGCAGTACTTC. This sequence joins TRBV7-9 and TRBJ2-7, with D possibly TRBD2 on 6 matching bases. Germline CDR1 is SEHNR and CDR2 is FQNEAQ (reference sequence). With 10 bases removed from V and 7 bases from J, the gap between germline ends came to 26 bases. The CDR3 consists of 15 residues. Together with reference TRBV7-9 and TRBJ2-7, the CDR3 gives the full variable domain: DTGVSQNPRHKITKRGQNVTFRCDPISEHNRLYWYRQTLGQGPEFLTYFQNEAQLEKSRLLSDRFSAERPKGSFSTLEIQRTEQGDSAMYLCATGDSRAHRGEQYFGPGTRLTVT.

The rearrangement joins TRBV5-6 to TRBJ2-2; 8 bases agree with TRBD1. The CDR3 runs 15 residues. The J segment lost 2 bases and the V segment lost 4 bases, leaving 4 bases of the junction unmatched. The germline CDR1 and CDR2 sequences are SGHDT and YYEEEE. The CDR3 DNA is TGTGCCAGCAGCGCGGGACAGGCAAACACCGGGGAGCTGTTTTTT. It codes for CASSAGQANTGELFF.

This clone was recorded at least ten times. The rearrangement links TRBV7-3 to TRBJ1-6; 8 bases match TRBD1. Looked up from germline, CDR1 is SGHTA and CDR2 is FQGTGA. Trimming at V came to 1 base and at J to 8 bases, leaving 7 bases not matched to a gene. The CDR3 spans 16 residues. CDR3 in DNA: TGTGCCAGCAGCTTAAACGGACAGGGAACAGATTCACCCCTCCACTTT. Its translation is CASSLNGQGTDSPLHF.